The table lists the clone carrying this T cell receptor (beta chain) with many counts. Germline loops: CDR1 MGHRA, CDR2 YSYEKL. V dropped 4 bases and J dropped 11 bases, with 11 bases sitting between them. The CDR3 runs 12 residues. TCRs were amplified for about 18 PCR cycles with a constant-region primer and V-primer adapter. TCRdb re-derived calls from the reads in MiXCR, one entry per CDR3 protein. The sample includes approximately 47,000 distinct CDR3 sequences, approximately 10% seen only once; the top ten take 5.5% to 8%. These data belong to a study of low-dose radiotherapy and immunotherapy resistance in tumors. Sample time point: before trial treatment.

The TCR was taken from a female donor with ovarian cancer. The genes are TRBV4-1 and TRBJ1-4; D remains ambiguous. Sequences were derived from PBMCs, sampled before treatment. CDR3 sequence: CASSLDEVKLFF. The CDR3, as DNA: TGCGCCAGCAGCCTAGATGAGGTTAAACTGTTTTTT.